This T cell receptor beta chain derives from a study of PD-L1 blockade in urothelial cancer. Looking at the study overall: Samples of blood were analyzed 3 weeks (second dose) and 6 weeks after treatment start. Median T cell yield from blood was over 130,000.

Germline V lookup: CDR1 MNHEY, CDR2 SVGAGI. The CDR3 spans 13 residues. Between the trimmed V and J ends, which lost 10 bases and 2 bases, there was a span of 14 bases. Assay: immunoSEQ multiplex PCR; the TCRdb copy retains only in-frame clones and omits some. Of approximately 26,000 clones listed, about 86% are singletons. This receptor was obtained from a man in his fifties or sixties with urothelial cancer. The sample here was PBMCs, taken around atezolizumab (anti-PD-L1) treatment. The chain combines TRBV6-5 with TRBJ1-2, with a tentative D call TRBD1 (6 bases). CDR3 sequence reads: CATGGAANYGYTF. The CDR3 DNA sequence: TGTGCCACGGGGGGGGCAGCGAACTATGGCTACACCTTC.